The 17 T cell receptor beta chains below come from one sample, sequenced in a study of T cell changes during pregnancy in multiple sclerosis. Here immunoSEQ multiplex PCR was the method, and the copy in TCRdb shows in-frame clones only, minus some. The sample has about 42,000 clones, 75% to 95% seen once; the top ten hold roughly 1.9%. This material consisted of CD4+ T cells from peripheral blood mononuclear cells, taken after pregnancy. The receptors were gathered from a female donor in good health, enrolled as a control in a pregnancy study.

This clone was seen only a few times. The CDR3 loop is CASSFQGARGNTIYF. The CDR3 nucleotides read TGTGCCAGCAGTTTTCAGGGGGCGCGGGGAAACACCATATATTTT. This chain connects TRBV9 to TRBJ1-3; 8 bases are shared with TRBD1. Germline V gives CDR1 SGDLS, CDR2 YYNGEE. The CDR3 runs 15 residues. The junction had 8 bases not matched to a gene; V was cut back by 5 bases and J by 4 bases.

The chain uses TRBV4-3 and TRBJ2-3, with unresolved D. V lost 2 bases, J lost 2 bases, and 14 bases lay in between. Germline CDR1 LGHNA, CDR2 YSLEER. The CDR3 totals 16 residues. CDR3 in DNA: TGCGCCAGCAGCCAATCTGGCGGAAGACCCACAGATACGCAGTATTTT. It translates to CASSQSGGRPTDTQYF.

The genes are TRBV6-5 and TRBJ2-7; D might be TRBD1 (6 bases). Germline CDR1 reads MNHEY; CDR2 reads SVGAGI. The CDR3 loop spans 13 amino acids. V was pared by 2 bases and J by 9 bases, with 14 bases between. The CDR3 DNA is TGTGCCAGCAGTTACAGACAGGTCGGTGGGCAGTACTTC. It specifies CASSYRQVGGQYF.

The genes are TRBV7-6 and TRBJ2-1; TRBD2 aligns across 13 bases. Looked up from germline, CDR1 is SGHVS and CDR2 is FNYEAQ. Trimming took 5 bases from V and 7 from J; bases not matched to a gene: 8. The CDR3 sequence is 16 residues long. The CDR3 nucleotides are TGTGCCAGCAGCCAAAGGACTAGCGGGGGAGTGAATGAGCAGTTCTTC. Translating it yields CASSQRTSGGVNEQFF.

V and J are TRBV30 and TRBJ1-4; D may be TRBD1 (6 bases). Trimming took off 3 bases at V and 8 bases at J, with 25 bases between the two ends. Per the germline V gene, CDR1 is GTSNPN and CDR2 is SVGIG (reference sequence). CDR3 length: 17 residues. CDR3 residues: CAWREGLTGPLLEKLFF. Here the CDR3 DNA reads TGTGCCTGGAGGGAAGGCTTAACAGGGCCCCTGCTCGAAAAACTGTTTTTT.

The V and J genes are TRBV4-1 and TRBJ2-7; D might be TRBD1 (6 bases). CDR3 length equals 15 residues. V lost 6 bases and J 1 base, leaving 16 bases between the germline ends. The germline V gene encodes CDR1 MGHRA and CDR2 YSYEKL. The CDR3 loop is CASSHRDQQSYEQYF. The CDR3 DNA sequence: TGCGCCAGCAGTCACAGGGACCAACAATCCTACGAGCAGTACTTC.

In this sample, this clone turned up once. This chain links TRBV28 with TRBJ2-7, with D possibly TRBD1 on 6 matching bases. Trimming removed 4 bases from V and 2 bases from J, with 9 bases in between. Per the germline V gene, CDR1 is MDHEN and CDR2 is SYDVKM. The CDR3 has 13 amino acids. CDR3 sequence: CASSWKGAYEQYF. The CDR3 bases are TGTGCCAGCAGTTGGAAGGGGGCCTACGAGCAGTACTTC.

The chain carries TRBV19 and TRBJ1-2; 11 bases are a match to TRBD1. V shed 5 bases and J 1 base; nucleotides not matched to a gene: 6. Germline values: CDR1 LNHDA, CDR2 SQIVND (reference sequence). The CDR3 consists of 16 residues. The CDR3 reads CASSSRTGGDNYGYTF. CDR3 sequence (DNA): TGTGCCAGTAGTTCACGGACAGGGGGCGATAACTATGGCTACACCTTC.

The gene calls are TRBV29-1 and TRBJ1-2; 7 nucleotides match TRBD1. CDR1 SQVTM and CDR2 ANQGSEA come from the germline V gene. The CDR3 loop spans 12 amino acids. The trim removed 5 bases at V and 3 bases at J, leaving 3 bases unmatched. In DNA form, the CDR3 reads TGCAGCGTTTCGGGGACAGACTATGGCTACACCTTC. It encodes CSVSGTDYGYTF.

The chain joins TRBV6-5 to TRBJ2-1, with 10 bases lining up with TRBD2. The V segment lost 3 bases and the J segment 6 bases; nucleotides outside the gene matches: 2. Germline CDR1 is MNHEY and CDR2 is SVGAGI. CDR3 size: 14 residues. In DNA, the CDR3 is TGTGCCAGCAGTTATGGGACTAGCGTCAATGAGCAGTTCTTC. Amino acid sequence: CASSYGTSVNEQFF.

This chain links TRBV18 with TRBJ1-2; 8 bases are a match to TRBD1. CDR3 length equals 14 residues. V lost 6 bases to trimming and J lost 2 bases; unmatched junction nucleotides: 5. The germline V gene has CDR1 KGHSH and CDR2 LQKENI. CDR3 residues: CASSPDRDNYGYTF. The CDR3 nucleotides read TGTGCCAGCTCGCCGGACAGGGACAACTATGGCTACACCTTC.

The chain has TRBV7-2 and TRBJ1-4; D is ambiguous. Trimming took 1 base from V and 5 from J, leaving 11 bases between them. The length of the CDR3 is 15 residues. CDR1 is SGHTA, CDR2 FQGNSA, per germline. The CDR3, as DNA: TGTGCCAGCAGCTTAGGGCGGAACTGGAATGAAAAACTGTTTTTT. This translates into CASSLGRNWNEKLFF.

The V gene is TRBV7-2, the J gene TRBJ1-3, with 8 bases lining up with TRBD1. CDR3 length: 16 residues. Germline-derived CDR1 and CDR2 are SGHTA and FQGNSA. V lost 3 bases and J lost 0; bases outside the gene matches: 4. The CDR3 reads CASSFGQGHSGNTIYF. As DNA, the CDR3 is TGTGCCAGCAGCTTTGGACAGGGCCACTCTGGAAACACCATATATTTT.

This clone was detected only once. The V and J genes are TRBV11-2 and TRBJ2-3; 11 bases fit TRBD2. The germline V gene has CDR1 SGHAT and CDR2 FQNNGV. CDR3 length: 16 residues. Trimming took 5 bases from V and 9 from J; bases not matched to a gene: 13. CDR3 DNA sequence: TGTGCCAGCAGCCCTGGGACTAGCGGTTTGGGTGACACGCAGTATTTT. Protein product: CASSPGTSGLGDTQYF.

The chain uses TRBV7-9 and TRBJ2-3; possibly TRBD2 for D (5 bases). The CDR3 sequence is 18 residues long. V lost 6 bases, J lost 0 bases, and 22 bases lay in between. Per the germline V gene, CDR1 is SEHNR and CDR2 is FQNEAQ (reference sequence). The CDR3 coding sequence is TGTGCCAGCAGTAGGGCCCTACTCGGGGTACCCAGCACAGATACGCAGTATTTT. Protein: CASSRALLGVPSTDTQYF.

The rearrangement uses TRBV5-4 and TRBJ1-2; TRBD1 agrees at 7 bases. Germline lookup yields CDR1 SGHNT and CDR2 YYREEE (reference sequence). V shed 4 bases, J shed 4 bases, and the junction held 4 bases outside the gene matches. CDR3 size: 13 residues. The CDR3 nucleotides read TGTGCCAGCAGCCCGACAGGGTTCTATGGCTACACCTTC. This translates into CASSPTGFYGYTF.

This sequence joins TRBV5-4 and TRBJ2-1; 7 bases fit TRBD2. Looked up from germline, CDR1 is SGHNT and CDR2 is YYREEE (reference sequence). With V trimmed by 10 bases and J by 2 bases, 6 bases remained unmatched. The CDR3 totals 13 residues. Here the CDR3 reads CALVGGAYNEQFF. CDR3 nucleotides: TGTGCCCTTGTGGGGGGGGCCTACAATGAGCAGTTCTTC. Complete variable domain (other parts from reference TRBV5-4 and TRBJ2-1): ETGVTQSPTHLIKTRGQQVTLRCSSQSGHNTVSWYQQALGQGPQFIFQYYREEENGRGNFPPRFSGLQFPNYSSELNVNALELDDSALYLCALVGGAYNEQFFGPGTRLTVL.